This T cell receptor beta chain appears in the sequencing data of a study of early T cells in non-severe SARS-CoV-2 infection. J lost 5 bases, V lost 1 base, and 3 bases had no gene match. Per germline, CDR1 MGHDK and CDR2 SYGVNS. The CDR3 runs to 16 residues. Unique molecular identifiers were affixed to single, distinct cDNA molecules. One entry per CDR3 protein results from TCRdb running MiXCR on the 5' RACE reads. The sample holds about 66,000 distinct CDR3 sequences; roughly 13% are singletons and the top ten take about 8.3%. A note on this clonotype: Its antigen is not known.

Overall study results and limits: VDJdb-based annotation leaned toward anti-spike CD8 responses and missed private and CD4 specificities.

V usage is TRBV25-1 and J usage is TRBJ2-3; 13 bases are a match to TRBD2. Input material: whole blood. This clonotype was obtained from an adult who was a healthcare worker with PCR-confirmed SARS-CoV-2 infection or an uninfected control (not recorded which). The CDR3 sequence: CASSESLAGGRDTQYF. DNA of the CDR3: TGTGCCAGCAGTGAATCACTAGCGGGAGGGCGAGATACGCAGTATTTT.